Listed here are 5 T cell receptor beta chains from one sample, sequenced in a study of a mutant IDH1 vaccine in newly diagnosed glioma. Time point: week 23, last vaccination. The content of each vaccine dose was 300 ug of mutant IDH1 20-mer peptide, and topical imiquimod accompanied it. Antigens for these TCRs are unknown. Sequencing used immunoSEQ multiplex PCR; TCRdb keeps in-frame clones, though not all of them. The sample consists of approximately 62,000 clones, about 85% of them appearing once. The material was PBMCs, obtained from a glioma patient whose treatment included an IDH1 peptide vaccine. The source is a man between 25 and 39 years old with glioma.

This clone has just a few counts. The chain combines TRBV5-6 with TRBJ1-1; perhaps TRBD1 as D (5 bases). Looked up from germline, CDR1 is SGHDT and CDR2 is YYEEEE. This CDR3 has 13 residues. Trimming took 1 base from V and 8 from J, leaving 12 bases between them. The CDR3 sequence: CASSLISGIEAFF. In nucleotides, the CDR3 is TGTGCCAGCAGCTTGATATCAGGGATCGAAGCTTTCTTT.

The chain carries TRBV7-9 and TRBJ2-3, with D perhaps matching TRBD1 (5 bases). CDR1 and CDR2 from the germline V gene are SEHNR and FQNEAQ (reference sequence). V was trimmed by 0 bases and J by 5 bases, leaving 12 bases between them. The CDR3 length is 15 residues. The CDR3 loop reads CASSLAGTRGDTQYF. In DNA, the CDR3 is TGTGCCAGCAGCTTAGCGGGTACAAGGGGAGATACGCAGTATTTT.

The chain uses TRBV11-2 and TRBJ2-7, with D perhaps matching TRBD2 (6 bases). The CDR3 loop spans 16 amino acids. V lost 5 bases and J lost 7, with 24 bases in between. Germline CDR1 reads SGHAT; CDR2 reads FQNNGV. CDR3 region: CASSGGMGSGGVEQYF. DNA for the CDR3: TGTGCCAGCAGCGGGGGGATGGGGTCCGGTGGTGTGGAGCAGTACTTC.

The chain combines TRBV5-8 with TRBJ2-7; 8 positions agree with TRBD1. The trim removed 2 bases at V and 2 bases at J, leaving 15 bases unmatched. The CDR3 covers 18 residues. The germline V gene encodes CDR1 SGHTS and CDR2 YDEGEE. The CDR3 DNA reads TGTGCCAGCAGCTTTCTTTCCCTCCGGACAGGGATTACCTACGAGCAGTACTTC. Amino acid sequence: CASSFLSLRTGITYEQYF.

The rearrangement joins TRBV7-9 to TRBJ2-7; 7 nucleotides align to TRBD1. Germline V CDR1 and CDR2: SEHNR, FQNEAQ (reference sequence). The trim removed 1 base at V and 4 bases at J, leaving 10 bases unmatched. This CDR3 region has 16 residues. In DNA form, the CDR3 reads TGTGCCAGCAGCTTAGTTGGACAGGTAGTTACGTACGAGCAGTACTTC. Residues: CASSLVGQVVTYEQYF. Filled out from reference TRBV7-9 and TRBJ2-7, the complete variable domain reads DTGVSQNPRHKITKRGQNVTFRCDPISEHNRLYWYRQTLGQGPEFLTYFQNEAQLEKSRLLSDRFSAERPKGSFSTLEIQRTEQGDSAMYLCASSLVGQVVTYEQYFGPGTRLTVT.